The TCR beta chain under discussion was sequenced for a study of blood T cell repertoires in COVID-19. Study-level information: Sources were T cells, B-cell-depleted T cells, or PBMCs; the material itself was cDNA or gDNA.

Within 2 weeks of study entry, exposed participants had contacted a PCR-confirmed or clinician-diagnosed COVID-19 case. In the source study's methods: Estimation of nucleated cell counts was performed using reference gene primer amplification. Sequencing used immunoSEQ multiplex PCR; TCRdb keeps in-frame clones, though not all of them. V and J calls and clone size come straight from that table; D and trimming were deduced from the DNA. This repertoire shows about 180,000 clones, roughly three quarters found once; its top ten account for 14%. This clone has a single count. This TCR came from a man aged 60 to 75 who had been exposed to COVID-19. Sequenced input: PBMCs or T cells enriched from blood (not recorded which).

The CDR3 here is CASSGDRGNQPQHF. CDR3 DNA: TGTGCCAGCAGCGGAGACAGGGGCAATCAGCCCCAGCATTTT. This chain connects TRBV11-2 to TRBJ1-5; TRBD1 aligns across 7 bases. Trimming cost V 5 bases and J 2 bases; bases outside gene matches: 3. From germline, CDR1 is SGHAT and CDR2 FQNNGV. This CDR3 spans 14 amino acids.